This TCR beta chain stems from a study of Ad26.COV2.S vaccination and SARS-CoV-2 variants. Study details: Intramuscular Ad26.COV2.S doses were given once or twice, 56 days apart. General study findings and limits: Participants in the vaccine arm had higher spike-specific TCR breadth; placebo recipients had lower. Researchers reported similar non-spike TCR breadth in vaccine and placebo recipients.

Clones were read by immunoSEQ multiplex PCR, and TCRdb kept only the in-frame ones, dropping some. The sample lists fewer than 400,000 clones, just under 85% occurring once. Concerning this clone: The antigen remains undetermined.

CDR3 size: 13 residues. From germline, CDR1 is SGHAT and CDR2 FQNNGV. V was shortened by 1 base and J by 8 bases, with 11 bases between the two germline ends. The sample's treatment: about 20 received Ad26.COV2.S at low or high dose, single or two shots; about five received placebo; per-sample allocation not given. Samples were taken on day 63 after the first vaccine or placebo injection. In Boston, the donor was an adult between 18-55 years of age. The source is a person aged 18-60 years who received the Ad26.COV2.S COVID-19 vaccine or a placebo. The chain uses TRBV11-2 and TRBJ1-2, with D possibly TRBD1 on 6 matching bases. The sequencing used peripheral blood, collected in a trial of Ad26.COV2.S vaccine versus placebo. The chain's CDR3 is CASSLGQGLGYTF. The DNA for the CDR3 is TGTGCCAGCAGCTTAGGTCAGGGGCTGGGCTACACCTTC.